What follows are 4 T cell receptor beta chains derived from one specimen sequenced in a study of shared clonotypes between healthy human individuals. Only in-frame clones appear in the TCRdb table, and some are missing; sequencing was by immunoSEQ multiplex PCR. This sample carries roughly 650,000 clones, 95% to 96% of them seen once, and the ten largest clones take about 0.11%. The naive CD8 subset, CD45RO-negative cells positively selected for CCR7, excluded terminally differentiated effector memory CD45RA+ cells. The sequenced sample consisted of naive CD8+ T cells sorted from blood. The receptors originated from a woman aged 25 to 39 in good health.

The chain combines TRBV4-2 with TRBJ2-3; the D gene is possibly TRBD2 (6 bases). The V and J ends lost 8 bases and 1 base respectively, with 10 bases between them. In germline, CDR1 is LGHNA, CDR2 YNFKEQ. The CDR3 extends over 13 amino acids. In DNA, the CDR3 is TGTGCCAGCGCGGGATTTGGCACAGATACGCAGTATTTT. Protein sequence: CASAGFGTDTQYF.

This clone was detected only once. A read error may account for a junction end that differs from germline. Additional DNA sequences in this sample encode the identical CDR3. The chain links TRBV4-2 to TRBJ1-5; tentatively, D is TRBD1 (5 bases). The germline gives CDR1 LGHNA, CDR2 YNFKEQ. There are 14 residues in the CDR3. The CDR3 DNA reads TGTGCCAGTAGCCAAGCTAGGGGCGGTCAGCCCCAGCATTTT. It yields the protein CASSQARGGQPQHF.

V and J are TRBV5-6 and TRBJ2-1; D gene uncertain. Germline CDR1 is SGHDT and CDR2 is YYEEEE. The V and J ends lost 0 bases and 3 bases respectively, with 13 bases between them. The CDR3 sequence is 16 residues long. CDR3 DNA sequence: TGTGCCAGCAGCTTGGCCTTGAGGCAATTCTACAATGAGCAGTTCTTC. Amino acids: CASSLALRQFYNEQFF.

The V and J genes are TRBV29-1 and TRBJ2-1; no definite D call. Germline-derived CDR1 and CDR2 are SQVTM and ANQGSEA. The CDR3 has 14 amino acids. Between the trimmed V and J ends, which lost 1 base and 9 bases, there was a span of 16 bases. CDR3 in amino acids: CSVEGRKVLSEQFF. The CDR3 nucleotides read TGCAGCGTTGAAGGAAGGAAGGTTTTATCTGAGCAGTTCTTC.